The clone carrying this T cell receptor beta chain was observed a single time. The antigen is unknown. The data belong to a study of shared clonotypes between healthy human individuals. The study, taken as a whole, reports: Naive CD4 clonotype sharing across a handful of donors was 4% to 5%.

Assay: immunoSEQ multiplex PCR; the TCRdb copy retains only in-frame clones and omits some. The sample holds fewer than 1.4 million clones, approximately 80% seen once. Sequenced sample: memory CD4+ T cells from PBMCs. Subset defined: CD45RA-negative fraction. The receptor was derived from a man between 18 and 29 years old in good health. Some clones in this sample may be carry-over from other donors' samples.

The DNA of the CDR3 is TGTGCCAGCAGGCGGGACGGAGGGCGGCAGTTCTTC. The encoded protein is CASRRDGGRQFF. The J gene is TRBJ2-1, the V gene TRBV9, with D possibly being TRBD2 (6 bases). The CDR3 is made up of 12 amino acids. Germline V CDR1 and CDR2: SGDLS, YYNGEE. V lost 5 bases, J lost 12 bases, and 15 bases lay in between.